The T cell receptor (beta chain) described here comes from a study of cytomegalovirus exposure and HLA in healthy donors. Study results and caveats: A few V segments could not be told apart, such as TRBV6-2 and TRBV6-3, and were left out.

PCR employed 60 Vbeta and 13 Jbeta primers. Produced via immunoSEQ multiplex PCR; TCRdb's table is partial and in-frame only. The sample shows approximately 70,000 clones, roughly 68% of them seen only once. The CDR3 loop spans 15 amino acids. Trimming left V 2 bases short and J 6 bases short, with 16 bases between. The germline gives CDR1 MNHEY, CDR2 SVGAGI. As for this clone: Its antigen is as yet unknown.

This clonotype originated in an older woman in good health and CMV-seropositive. The chain combines TRBV6-5 with TRBJ2-5; D is possibly TRBD2 (6 bases). Material: PBMCs. CDR3 residues: CASSYMAGKAQTQYF. CDR3 nucleotide sequence: TGTGCCAGCAGTTACATGGCGGGAAAGGCCCAGACCCAGTACTTC.